One and the same sample provided the 30 T cell receptor beta chains below, sequenced in a study of T-cell reconstitution after alpha-beta-depleted transplantation in children. Using unique molecular identifiers, the investigators prepared the TCRbeta library. TCRdb fed the PCR reads into MiXCR, producing one record per CDR3 protein. The sample lists about 830,000 distinct CDR3 sequences; 16% were seen once. Sequenced material: PBMCs, mostly from graft donor cells, taken 360 days after TCRalphabeta/CD19-depleted stem cell transplant. The receptors derive from a male patient younger than 18 who had a stem cell transplant for acute lymphoblastic leukemia, so the T cells may come from the graft donor.

The chain combines TRBV11-2 with TRBJ1-1; D is unresolved. The germline V gene has CDR1 SGHAT and CDR2 FQNNGV. Trimming shortened V by 3 bases and J by 5 bases, and 16 bases separated the two germline ends. The CDR3 is 15 amino acids. CDR3: CASSFLAGRLTEAFF. CDR3 coding DNA: TGTGCCAGCAGCTTTTTGGCCGGCCGGCTGACTGAAGCTTTCTTT. The full variable domain, completed using reference TRBV11-2 and TRBJ1-1, is EAGVAQSPRYKIIEKRQSVAFWCNPISGHATLYWYQQILGQGPKLLIQFQNNGVVDDSQLPKDRFSAERLKGVDSTLKIQPAKLEDSAVYLCASSFLAGRLTEAFFGQGTRLTVV.

CDR3 nucleotide sequence: TGTGCCAGTAGTATGATGGGGAGAGGCGAGCAGTACTTC. Translating it yields CASSMMGRGEQYF. V gene TRBV19 combines with J gene TRBJ2-7, with D perhaps matching TRBD2 (5 bases). Germline CDR1 and CDR2: LNHDA and SQIVND (reference sequence). With 3 bases removed from V and 6 bases from J, the gap between germline ends came to 12 bases. This CDR3 is built from 13 residues.

There are many counts of this clonotype. J is TRBJ2-7 and V is TRBV28; D unresolved. This CDR3 has 13 residues. Germline CDR1 MDHEN, CDR2 SYDVKM. Trimming pared 5 bases from V and 3 bases from J, leaving 11 bases between. The CDR3 nucleotides read TGTGCCAGCAGTCCCAGACTGATCTACGAGCAGTACTTC. Translated, it gives CASSPRLIYEQYF. The full variable domain, its missing parts supplied by reference TRBV28 and TRBJ2-7, is DVKVTQSSRYLVKRTGEKVFLECVQDMDHENMFWYRQDPGLGLRLIYFSYDVKMKEKGDIPEGYSVSREKKERFSLILESASTNQTSMYLCASSPRLIYEQYFGPGTRLTVT.

This clonotype was counted at least ten times. V gene TRBV27 combines with J gene TRBJ1-1, with D maybe TRBD1 (6 bases). This CDR3 is 12 amino acids long. V was shortened by 4 bases and J by 6 bases, with 9 bases between the two germline ends. CDR1 is MNHEY and CDR2 is SMNVEV in the germline V gene (reference sequence). CDR3: CASSSGQSEAFF. DNA of the CDR3: TGTGCCAGCAGTTCAGGACAGTCTGAAGCTTTCTTT.

This clonotype came up many times. In DNA, the CDR3 is TGCAGCGTTGGAGCGGGACGAATAGCCGAGCAGTACTTC. Translating it yields CSVGAGRIAEQYF. This rearrangement joins TRBV29-1 to TRBJ2-7, with 7 bases matching TRBD2. The V and J ends lost 4 bases and 6 bases, in that order; junction bases with no gene match: 9. CDR3 length: 13 amino acids. The V gene's germline CDR1 is SQVTM and CDR2 ANQGSEA.

This clonotype was picked up one time. This sequence joins TRBV3-1 and TRBJ1-4; D is uncertain. The CDR3 extends over 14 amino acids. The germline CDR1 and CDR2 sequences are LGHDT and YNNKEL (reference sequence). Trimming stripped 3 bases from V and 8 bases from J, with 13 bases between. The CDR3 bases are TGTGCCAGCAGCCATAGTGTAAGGAGAGAAAAACTGTTTTTT. It translates to CASSHSVRREKLFF.

This chain connects TRBV7-3 to TRBJ1-5, with unresolved D. This CDR3 is built from 13 residues. V was trimmed by 4 bases and J by 1 base, leaving 5 bases between them. Germline V gives CDR1 SGHTA, CDR2 FQGTGA. The CDR3 DNA reads TGTGCCAGCAGCTCACAGAGCAATCAGCCCCAGCATTTT. It codes for CASSSQSNQPQHF.

The chain carries TRBV9 and TRBJ2-1, with 8 bases identical to TRBD2. Germline values: CDR1 SGDLS, CDR2 YYNGEE. The CDR3 totals 14 residues. Trimming took 0 bases from V and 9 from J; bases not matched to a gene: 5. The CDR3 nucleotides are TGTGCCAGCAGCGTAGCGGGAGGGCCCGTTGAGCAGTTCTTC. Protein sequence: CASSVAGGPVEQFF.

J is TRBJ2-7 and V is TRBV5-1; TRBD2 matches 11 bases. Germline-derived CDR1 and CDR2 are SGHRS and YFSETQ. The CDR3 spans 16 residues. V was pared by 0 bases and J by 3 bases, with 5 bases of the junction left unmatched. CDR3 in amino acids: CASSLDLAGGRYEQYF. The CDR3 DNA follows: TGCGCCAGCAGCTTGGATTTAGCGGGAGGGCGCTACGAGCAGTACTTC.

V and J are TRBV7-9 and TRBJ1-4; no firm D call. Per the germline V gene, CDR1 is SEHNR and CDR2 is FQNEAQ (reference sequence). Trimming shortened V by 1 base and J by 6 bases, and 9 bases separated the two germline ends. This CDR3 is built from 14 residues. The CDR3 DNA reads TGTGCCAGCAGCTTAGTCGTCGGGGATGAAAAACTGTTTTTT. Amino acid sequence: CASSLVVGDEKLFF.

There are many counts of this clonotype. The chain uses TRBV12-3 or TRBV12-4 and TRBJ2-7; D ambiguous. Deletions cut 1 base from V and 6 bases from J, with 7 bases between. The CDR3 runs 12 residues. The CDR3, as DNA: TGTGCCAGCAGTTTAGGTCCGGGCGAGCAGTACTTC. This codes for CASSLGPGEQYF.

The gene calls are TRBV5-6 and TRBJ2-3; D uncertain. The CDR3 spans 15 residues. The V end lost 0 bases, the J end lost 11 bases, and 19 bases lay between the germline ends. Germline V CDR1 and CDR2: SGHDT, YYEEEE. This CDR3 reads CASSLASETIRKQYF. The CDR3 coding sequence is TGTGCCAGCAGCTTGGCTTCCGAAACAATACGGAAGCAGTATTTT. The full variable domain, rest sourced from reference TRBV5-6 and TRBJ2-3, is DAGVTQSPTHLIKTRGQQVTLRCSPKSGHDTVSWYQQALGQGPQFIFQYYEEEERQRGNFPDRFSGHQFPNYSSELNVNALLLGDSALYLCASSLASETIRKQYFGPGTRLTVL.

The chain links TRBV19 to TRBJ1-2; no clear D gene. V shed 6 bases and J shed 5 bases, with 16 bases lying between them. The germline gives CDR1 LNHDA, CDR2 SQIVND (reference sequence). The CDR3 sequence is 14 residues long. The CDR3 spells CASSRSPSGYGYTF. The CDR3 region has the DNA TGTGCCAGTAGCCGCTCACCTTCGGGGTATGGCTACACCTTC.

V usage is TRBV12-3 or TRBV12-4 and J usage is TRBJ2-3; tentative D call: TRBD1 (6 bases). Deletions cut 8 bases from V and 0 bases from J, with 9 bases between. This CDR3 is 13 amino acids long. DNA of the CDR3: TGTGCCAGCTCGGGACACAGCACAGATACGCAGTATTTT. It specifies CASSGHSTDTQYF.

This clonotype was seen repeatedly, ten times or more. The genes are TRBV12-3 or TRBV12-4 and TRBJ2-2; D gene ambiguous. The CDR3 consists of 14 residues. V shed 5 bases and J shed 7 bases, with 14 bases lying between them. The CDR3 bases are TGTGCCAGCAGTGGTCCTTTCCTTGGCGGGGAGCTGTTTTTT. It translates to CASSGPFLGGELFF.

The chain couples TRBV5-1 to TRBJ2-2; 7 bases fit TRBD1. CDR3 size: 16 residues. Trimming removed 6 bases from V and 3 bases from J; junction bases left unmatched: 11. CDR1 is SGHRS, CDR2 YFSETQ, per germline. The CDR3 is CASTEPRDSDTGELFF. CDR3 DNA sequence: TGCGCCAGCACGGAACCCCGGGACAGCGACACCGGGGAGCTGTTTTTT.

This clonotype was recorded a few times. The rearrangement uses TRBV12-3 or TRBV12-4 and TRBJ2-1; no clear D gene. There are 10 residues in the CDR3. Trimming stripped 0 bases from V and 12 bases from J, with 3 bases between. CDR3 sequence: CASSLASQFF. For the CDR3, the DNA is TGTGCCAGCAGTTTAGCCTCGCAGTTCTTC.

This clonotype appeared many times. This chain joins TRBV5-1 and TRBJ2-7; a weak D match, TRBD2 (5 bases). The germline V gene encodes CDR1 SGHRS and CDR2 YFSETQ. V was trimmed by 4 bases and J by 5 bases, leaving 16 bases between them. The CDR3 is 14 residues long. In DNA form, the CDR3 reads TGCGCCAGCAGCGTGAGGGTCGGTAGTAACGAGCAGTACTTC. Its translation is CASSVRVGSNEQYF. The full variable domain, rest sourced from reference TRBV5-1 and TRBJ2-7, is KAGVTQTPRYLIKTRGQQVTLSCSPISGHRSVSWYQQTPGQGLQFLFEYFSETQRNKGNFPGRFSGRQFSNSRSEMNVSTLELGDSALYLCASSVRVGSNEQYFGPGTRLTVT.

In this sample, this clonotype turned up many times. The chain has TRBV24-1 and TRBJ2-3, with 8 bases fitting TRBD1. Trimming removed 0 bases from V and 6 bases from J; junction bases left unmatched: 16. This CDR3 has 19 residues. Germline V gives CDR1 KGHDR, CDR2 SFDVKD. The CDR3 protein is CATSDLHSSSGTGPDTQYF. CDR3 DNA sequence: TGTGCCACCAGTGATTTGCATAGCTCCTCCGGGACAGGCCCCGATACGCAGTATTTT.

This chain connects TRBV9 to TRBJ2-1, with no clear D. CDR3 length: 16 amino acids. Germline-derived CDR1 and CDR2 are SGDLS and YYNGEE. Trimming pared 3 bases from V and 4 bases from J, leaving 17 bases between. CDR3 DNA: TGTGCCAGCAGCGGGGCGGCCGTTCCGAGGTACAATGAGCAGTTCTTC. Translating gives CASSGAAVPRYNEQFF.

The genes are TRBV5-1 and TRBJ2-7; 7 nucleotides line up with TRBD1. The J segment lost 6 bases and the V segment lost 3 bases, leaving 15 bases of the junction unmatched. Germline-derived CDR1 and CDR2 are SGHRS and YFSETQ. CDR3 length: 16 amino acids. The CDR3 loop reads CASSSYTRGSAVEQYF. Here the CDR3 DNA reads TGCGCCAGCAGCTCGTATACCAGGGGGAGCGCTGTCGAGCAGTACTTC.

The chain uses TRBV7-9 and TRBJ2-5; D is uncertain. Trimming left V 1 base short and J 2 bases short, with 11 bases between. Germline CDR1 reads SEHNR; CDR2 reads FQNEAQ (reference sequence). This CDR3 region has 15 residues. CDR3 loop: CASSLDGGSQETQYF. For the CDR3, the DNA is TGTGCCAGCAGCTTAGATGGCGGCTCACAAGAGACCCAGTACTTC.

The table lists this clonotype with a few counts. The CDR3 reads CASSTETYEQYF. The CDR3 coding sequence is TGTGCCAGCAGTACAGAGACCTACGAGCAGTACTTC. The chain combines TRBV12-3 or TRBV12-4 with TRBJ2-7; D not certain. There are 12 residues in the CDR3. V lost 5 bases and J 2 bases, leaving 7 bases between the germline ends.

In its sample, this clonotype was seen a few times. This chain links TRBV11-2 with TRBJ2-6; 7 bases map to TRBD1. The trim removed 5 bases at V and 4 bases at J, leaving 17 bases unmatched. Germline CDR1 reads SGHAT; CDR2 reads FQNNGV. This CDR3 has 19 amino acids. CDR3 region: CASSLTTGMRGAGANVLTF. CDR3 nucleotides: TGTGCCAGCAGCCTTACGACAGGGATGAGAGGAGCAGGGGCCAACGTCCTGACTTTC.

This clonotype has a handful of counts. V and J are TRBV6-1 and TRBJ2-7, with a possible D match to TRBD1 (6 bases). Germline CDR1 and CDR2: MNHNS and SASEGT. CDR3 length: 16 residues. The V and J ends lost 7 bases and 0 bases respectively, with 19 bases between them. In nucleotides, the CDR3 is TGTGCCAGCATTCGTTCCCGGACAGCCCACTCCTACGAGCAGTACTTC. Translation: CASIRSRTAHSYEQYF.

This clonotype was seen ten or more times. The V and J genes are TRBV5-1 and TRBJ2-7; the match to TRBD2 covers 7 bases. The CDR3 extends over 15 amino acids. Germline CDR1 is SGHRS and CDR2 is YFSETQ. J gave up 5 bases and V 2 bases, and 10 bases lay outside the gene matches. CDR3: CASSFGRVRVDEQYF. The CDR3 bases are TGCGCCAGCAGCTTTGGGAGGGTAAGGGTCGACGAGCAGTACTTC.

DNA for the CDR3: TGTGCCAGTACCTCGGGACTAGCGGGAGAGTGGGAGCAGTACTTC. Translated: CASTSGLAGEWEQYF. The chain recombines TRBV19 with TRBJ2-7; 14 positions agree with TRBD2. Germline CDR1 is LNHDA and CDR2 is SQIVND (reference sequence). CDR3 length: 15 amino acids. V trimming: 7 bases; J trimming: 7 bases; junction bases outside the gene matches: 9. The variable domain in full, completed from reference TRBV19 and TRBJ2-7, reads DGGITQSPKYLFRKEGQNVTLSCEQNLNHDAMYWYRQDPGQGLRLIYYSQIVNDFQKGDIAEGYSVSREKKESFPLTVTSAQKNPTAFYLCASTSGLAGEWEQYFGPGTRLTVT.

This clonotype was seen only once. The chain employs TRBV20-1 and TRBJ2-1; a weak D match, TRBD2 (5 bases). This CDR3 has 13 amino acids. V shed 5 bases and J shed 2 bases, with 10 bases lying between them. CDR1 DFQATT and CDR2 SNEGSKA come from the germline V gene (reference sequence). The CDR3 DNA sequence: TGCAGTGCTGATACCGGGACCTACAATGAGCAGTTCTTC. This translates into CSADTGTYNEQFF.

This clonotype was counted ten times or more. The V call is TRBV7-9, the J call TRBJ2-7; D is tentatively TRBD1 or TRBD2 (5 bases each). This CDR3 comprises 16 residues. V lost 7 bases and J lost 2, with 21 bases in between. In germline, CDR1 is SEHNR, CDR2 FQNEAQ (reference sequence). As DNA, the CDR3 is TGTGCCAGCACCTTCCGCGAGGGCGAGGGACCCTACGAGCAGTACTTC. This sequence encodes CASTFREGEGPYEQYF. Filled out from reference TRBV7-9 and TRBJ2-7, the complete variable domain reads DTGVSQNPRHKITKRGQNVTFRCDPISEHNRLYWYRQTLGQGPEFLTYFQNEAQLEKSRLLSDRFSAERPKGSFSTLEIQRTEQGDSAMYLCASTFREGEGPYEQYFGPGTRLTVT.

About this clonotype: A read error may produce the germline difference seen at one junction end. The rearrangement joins TRBV20-1 to TRBJ2-7; 9 bases match TRBD1. The CDR3 totals 15 residues. Germline CDR1 is DFQATT and CDR2 is SNEGSKA (reference sequence). As DNA, the CDR3 is TGCTGTGCTAGGGGTCAAGGGACAGGGCCCTACGAGCAGTACTTC. Translation: CCARGQGTGPYEQYF.